These 12 T cell receptor beta chains were all obtained from the same sample, sequenced in a study of blood T cell repertoires in COVID-19. Assay used: immunoSEQ multiplex PCR; TCRdb lists only in-frame clones, some missing. The sample shows around 190,000 clones, 88% of them seen only once. Sequencing was performed on PBMCs or T cells enriched from blood (not recorded which). These TCRs come from a woman between 18 and 30 years old who had recovered from COVID-19.

V usage is TRBV5-1 and J usage is TRBJ2-5, with 10 bases aligning to TRBD2. This CDR3 is 15 amino acids long. Germline loops: CDR1 SGHRS, CDR2 YFSETQ. V dropped 4 bases and J dropped 2; count of bases not matched to a gene: 5. The chain's CDR3 is CASSALAGTQETQYF. The CDR3 coding sequence is TGCGCCAGCAGCGCACTAGCGGGGACGCAAGAGACCCAGTACTTC. The full variable domain, its missing parts supplied by reference TRBV5-1 and TRBJ2-5, is KAGVTQTPRYLIKTRGQQVTLSCSPISGHRSVSWYQQTPGQGLQFLFEYFSETQRNKGNFPGRFSGRQFSNSRSEMNVSTLELGDSALYLCASSALAGTQETQYFGPGTRLLVL.

V gene TRBV4-1 combines with J gene TRBJ1-1; weak D call: TRBD1 (5 bases). The CDR3 loop spans 15 amino acids. CDR1 and CDR2 from the germline V gene are MGHRA and YSYEKL. V was shortened by 0 bases and J by 10 bases, with 18 bases between the two germline ends. The CDR3 is CASSQEGQGRIGAFF. The CDR3 nucleotides are TGCGCCAGCAGCCAAGAAGGCCAGGGTAGGATAGGAGCTTTCTTT.

V and J are TRBV9 and TRBJ1-2; perhaps TRBD1 as D (5 bases). Trimming took 5 bases from V and 5 from J, leaving 16 bases between them. Germline CDR1 and CDR2: SGDLS and YYNGEE. This CDR3 region has 14 residues. This chain's CDR3 is CASSDQGLNYGYTF. In DNA, the CDR3 is TGTGCCAGCAGTGATCAGGGATTGAATTATGGCTACACCTTC.

The chain couples TRBV28 to TRBJ2-5, with 8 bases matching TRBD2. The CDR3 runs 14 residues. CDR1 MDHEN and CDR2 SYDVKM come from the germline V gene. The J segment lost 2 bases and the V segment lost 3 bases, leaving 2 bases of the junction unmatched. The CDR3 DNA reads as TGTGCCAGCAGTTTCGAGCGGGGGCAAGAGACCCAGTACTTC. Translation: CASSFERGQETQYF.

The chain carries TRBV28 and TRBJ2-2; 12 bases line up with TRBD2. The germline V gene encodes CDR1 MDHEN and CDR2 SYDVKM. This CDR3 comprises 15 residues. V dropped 4 bases and J dropped 6; count of bases not matched to a gene: 3. Written as DNA, the CDR3 is TGTGCCAGCAGTTCCCGACTAGCGGGAGCCGGGGAGCTGTTTTTT. Translated: CASSSRLAGAGELFF.

The J gene is TRBJ2-3, the V gene TRBV3-1 (or the pseudogene TRBV3-2); D is perhaps TRBD2 (5 bases). Germline CDR1 is LGHDT and CDR2 is YNNKEL (reference sequence). Trimming took 3 bases from V and 2 from J, leaving 12 bases between them. The CDR3 length is 15 residues. The CDR3 is CASSQTPGNTDTQYF. CDR3 in DNA: TGTGCCAGCAGCCAGACCCCGGGGAACACAGATACGCAGTATTTT.

The chain combines TRBV12-3 or TRBV12-4 with TRBJ2-3, with TRBD2 as a possible D gene (5 bases). This CDR3 spans 13 amino acids. V was shortened by 3 bases and J by 2 bases, with 6 bases between the two germline ends. This CDR3 reads CASSLTNTDTQYF. The DNA for the CDR3 is TGTGCCAGCAGTTTGACTAACACAGATACGCAGTATTTT.

This chain connects TRBV18 to TRBJ1-5, with no clear D. The CDR3 is 14 amino acids. Trimming cost V 3 bases and J 1 base, with 7 bases left between them. The V gene's germline CDR1 is KGHSH and CDR2 LQKENI. Written as DNA, the CDR3 is TGTGCCAGCTCACCCACTATAAGCAATCAGCCCCAGCATTTT. Protein sequence: CASSPTISNQPQHF. Using reference TRBV18 and TRBJ1-5 for the parts outside the CDR3, the full variable domain is NAGVMQNPRHLVRRRGQEARLRCSPMKGHSHVYWYRQLPEEGLKFMVYLQKENIIDESGMPKERFSAEFPKEGPSILRIQQVVRGDSAAYFCASSPTISNQPQHFGDGTRLSIL.

The chain combines TRBV30 with TRBJ2-2; tentative D call: TRBD2 (6 bases). Germline CDR1 is GTSNPN and CDR2 is SVGIG (reference sequence). V gave up 4 bases and J gave up 5 bases, with 8 bases separating them. This CDR3 spans 12 amino acids. CDR3 loop: CAWNGGTGELFF. The CDR3 DNA reads TGTGCCTGGAACGGAGGGACCGGGGAGCTGTTTTTT.

This chain connects TRBV6-5 to TRBJ2-1; the match to TRBD1 covers 8 bases. The germline CDR1 and CDR2 sequences are MNHEY and SVGAGI. V gave up 4 bases and J gave up 2 bases; unmatched junction bases: 4. There are 15 residues in the CDR3. The CDR3: CASSLDRDPYNEQFF. As DNA, the CDR3 is TGTGCCAGCAGTTTGGACAGGGACCCCTACAATGAGCAGTTCTTC.

The gene calls are TRBV29-1 and TRBJ2-1; perhaps TRBD1 as D (6 bases). The germline V gene has CDR1 SQVTM and CDR2 ANQGSEA. This CDR3 is built from 10 residues. CDR3 sequence: CSEGVDEQFF. CDR3 sequence (DNA): TGCAGTGAGGGGGTTGATGAGCAGTTCTTC.

The chain carries TRBV6-5 and TRBJ2-7, with TRBD2 as a possible D gene (6 bases). From germline, CDR1 is MNHEY and CDR2 SVGAGI. The CDR3 loop spans 12 amino acids. The V end was cut by 2 bases, the J end by 7 bases, with 9 bases between. Here the CDR3 reads CASSYPGREQYF. CDR3 in DNA: TGTGCCAGCAGTTACCCAGGGAGGGAGCAGTACTTC.